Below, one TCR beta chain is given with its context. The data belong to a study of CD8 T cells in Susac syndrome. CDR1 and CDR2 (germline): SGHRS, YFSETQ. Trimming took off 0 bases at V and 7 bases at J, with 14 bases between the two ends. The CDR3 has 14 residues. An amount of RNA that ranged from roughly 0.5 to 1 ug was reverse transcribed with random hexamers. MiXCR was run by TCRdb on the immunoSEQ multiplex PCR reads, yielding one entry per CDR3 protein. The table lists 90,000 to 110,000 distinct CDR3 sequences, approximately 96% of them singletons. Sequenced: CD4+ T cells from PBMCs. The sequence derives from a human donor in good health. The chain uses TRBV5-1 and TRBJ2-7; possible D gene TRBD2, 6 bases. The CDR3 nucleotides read TGCGCCAGCAGCTTGGCCGGGCGGGGCCGGGAGCAGTACTTC. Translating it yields CASSLAGRGREQYF.